This TCR beta chain was documented in a study of control samples from healthy donors and cancer patients. The V end lost 5 bases, the J end lost 0 bases, and 7 bases lay between the germline ends. The CDR3 covers 13 residues. Germline V lookup: CDR1 MNHEY, CDR2 SMNVEV (reference sequence). Produced via immunoSEQ multiplex PCR; TCRdb's table is partial and in-frame only. The data show about 160,000 clones, 90% to 95% seen once. This sequence originates from a woman in her thirties or forties in good health. The genes are TRBV27 and TRBJ1-1; D is possibly TRBD1 (6 bases). The sequencing input was blood. The CDR3 DNA reads TGTGCCAGCAGTACAGGGCTGAACACTGAAGCTTTCTTT. It specifies CASSTGLNTEAFF.